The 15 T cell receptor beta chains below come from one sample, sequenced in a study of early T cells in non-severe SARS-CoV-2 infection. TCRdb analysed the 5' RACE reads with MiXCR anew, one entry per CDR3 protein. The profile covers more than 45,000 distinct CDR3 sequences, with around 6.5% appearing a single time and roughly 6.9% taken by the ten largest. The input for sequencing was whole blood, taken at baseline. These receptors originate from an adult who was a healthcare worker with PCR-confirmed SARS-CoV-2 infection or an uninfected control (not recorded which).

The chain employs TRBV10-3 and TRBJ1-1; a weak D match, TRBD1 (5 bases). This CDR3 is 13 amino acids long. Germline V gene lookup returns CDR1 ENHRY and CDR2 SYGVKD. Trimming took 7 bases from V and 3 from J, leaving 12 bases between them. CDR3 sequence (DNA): TGTGCCATCAAGCTCCGAGGGGACACTGAAGCTTTCTTT. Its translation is CAIKLRGDTEAFF.

DNA of the CDR3: TGTGCCAGCTCACCTGGGACAGGGTATAGCAATCAGCCCCAGCATTTT. This translates into CASSPGTGYSNQPQHF. The V call is TRBV18, the J call TRBJ1-5; 9 bases agree with TRBD1. Per the germline V gene, CDR1 is KGHSH and CDR2 is LQKENI. Germline trimming cut 3 bases from V and 0 bases from J; bases unmatched to any gene: 3. The CDR3 length is 16 residues. Full variable domain (remainder filled in from reference TRBV18 and TRBJ1-5): NAGVMQNPRHLVRRRGQEARLRCSPMKGHSHVYWYRQLPEEGLKFMVYLQKENIIDESGMPKERFSAEFPKEGPSILRIQQVVRGDSAAYFCASSPGTGYSNQPQHFGDGTRLSIL.

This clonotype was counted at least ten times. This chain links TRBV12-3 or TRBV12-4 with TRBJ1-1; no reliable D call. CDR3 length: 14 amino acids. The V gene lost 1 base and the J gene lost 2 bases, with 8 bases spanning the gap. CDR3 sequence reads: CASSLGRTNTEAFF. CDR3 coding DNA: TGTGCCAGCAGTTTAGGGCGGACCAACACTGAAGCTTTCTTT.

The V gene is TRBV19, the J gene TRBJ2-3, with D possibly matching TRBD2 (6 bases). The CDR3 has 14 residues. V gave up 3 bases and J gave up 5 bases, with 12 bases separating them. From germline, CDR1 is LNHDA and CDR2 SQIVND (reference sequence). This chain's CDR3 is CASSMWRDGDTQYF. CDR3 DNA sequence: TGTGCCAGTAGTATGTGGAGGGACGGAGATACGCAGTATTTT.

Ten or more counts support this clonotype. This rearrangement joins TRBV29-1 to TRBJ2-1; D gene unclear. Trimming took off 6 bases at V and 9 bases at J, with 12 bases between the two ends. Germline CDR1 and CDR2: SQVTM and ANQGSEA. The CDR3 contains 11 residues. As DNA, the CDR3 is TGCAGCGTCAGTGAACCTGGTGAGCAGTTCTTC. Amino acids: CSVSEPGEQFF.

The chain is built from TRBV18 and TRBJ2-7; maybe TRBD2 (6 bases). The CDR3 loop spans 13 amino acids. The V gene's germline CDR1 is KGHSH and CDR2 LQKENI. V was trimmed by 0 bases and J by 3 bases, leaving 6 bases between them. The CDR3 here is CASSPPGGYEQYF. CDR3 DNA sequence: TGTGCCAGCTCACCACCGGGGGGCTACGAGCAGTACTTC.

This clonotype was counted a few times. The DNA for the CDR3 is TGCAGCGTTGAAGCCGACAGGGGGCGAAGTGAAAAACTGTTTTTT. This sequence encodes CSVEADRGRSEKLFF. The chain carries TRBV29-1 and TRBJ1-4; 10 bases are a match to TRBD1. V trimming: 1 base; J trimming: 7 bases; junction bases outside the gene matches: 6. The CDR3 totals 15 residues. Germline lookup yields CDR1 SQVTM and CDR2 ANQGSEA.

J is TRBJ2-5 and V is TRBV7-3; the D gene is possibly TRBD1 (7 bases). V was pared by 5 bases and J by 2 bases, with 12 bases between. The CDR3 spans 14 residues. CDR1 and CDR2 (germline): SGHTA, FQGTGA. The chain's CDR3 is CASSPGGKQETQYF. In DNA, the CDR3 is TGTGCCAGCAGCCCAGGGGGGAAACAAGAGACCCAGTACTTC.

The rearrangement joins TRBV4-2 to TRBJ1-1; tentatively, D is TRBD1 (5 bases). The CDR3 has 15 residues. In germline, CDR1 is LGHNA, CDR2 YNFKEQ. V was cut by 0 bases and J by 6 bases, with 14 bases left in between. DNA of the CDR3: TGTGCCAGCAGCCAAGACGTGGCAGGGAGAGCTGAAGCTTTCTTT. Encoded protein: CASSQDVAGRAEAFF.

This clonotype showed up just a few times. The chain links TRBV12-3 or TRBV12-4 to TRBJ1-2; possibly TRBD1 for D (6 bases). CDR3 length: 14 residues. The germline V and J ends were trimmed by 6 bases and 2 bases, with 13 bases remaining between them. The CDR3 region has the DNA TGTGCCAGCAGGATTGGGGGCGGAAACTATGGCTACACCTTC. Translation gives CASRIGGGNYGYTF.

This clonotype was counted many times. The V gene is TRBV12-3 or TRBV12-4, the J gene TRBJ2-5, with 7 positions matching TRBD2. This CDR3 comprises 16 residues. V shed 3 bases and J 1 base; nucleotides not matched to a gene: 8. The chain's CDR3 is CASSLGSGTFQETQYF. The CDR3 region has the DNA TGTGCCAGCAGTTTGGGAAGCGGGACCTTCCAAGAGACCCAGTACTTC.

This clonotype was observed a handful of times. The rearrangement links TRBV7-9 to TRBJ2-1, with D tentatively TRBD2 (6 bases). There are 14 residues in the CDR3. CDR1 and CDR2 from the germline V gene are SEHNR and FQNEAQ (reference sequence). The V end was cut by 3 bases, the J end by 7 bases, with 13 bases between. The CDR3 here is CASSFDIAGNEQFF. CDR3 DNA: TGTGCCAGCAGCTTTGATATTGCGGGGAATGAGCAGTTCTTC. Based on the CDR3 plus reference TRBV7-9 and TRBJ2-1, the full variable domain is DTGVSQNPRHKITKRGQNVTFRCDPISEHNRLYWYRQTLGQGPEFLTYFQNEAQLEKSRLLSDRFSAERPKGSFSTLEIQRTEQGDSAMYLCASSFDIAGNEQFFGPGTRLTVL.

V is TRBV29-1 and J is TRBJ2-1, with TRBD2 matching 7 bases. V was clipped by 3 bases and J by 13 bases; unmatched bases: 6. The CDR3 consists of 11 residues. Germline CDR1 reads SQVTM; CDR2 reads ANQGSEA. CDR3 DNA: TGCAGCGTTGATGGACTAGTATATCAGTTCTTC. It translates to CSVDGLVYQFF.

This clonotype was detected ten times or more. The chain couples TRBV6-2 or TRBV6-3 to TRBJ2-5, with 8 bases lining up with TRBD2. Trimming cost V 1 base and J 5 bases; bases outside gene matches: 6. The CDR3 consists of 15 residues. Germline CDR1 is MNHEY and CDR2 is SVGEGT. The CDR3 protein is CASSYWGLDGETQYF. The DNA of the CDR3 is TGTGCCAGCAGTTACTGGGGACTAGACGGCGAGACCCAGTACTTC.

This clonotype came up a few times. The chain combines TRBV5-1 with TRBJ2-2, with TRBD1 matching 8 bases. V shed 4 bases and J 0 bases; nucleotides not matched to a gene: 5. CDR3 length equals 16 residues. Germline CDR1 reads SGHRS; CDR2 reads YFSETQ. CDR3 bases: TGCGCCAGCAGCCTACGACAGGGGTCGAACACCGGGGAGCTGTTTTTT. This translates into CASSLRQGSNTGELFF.